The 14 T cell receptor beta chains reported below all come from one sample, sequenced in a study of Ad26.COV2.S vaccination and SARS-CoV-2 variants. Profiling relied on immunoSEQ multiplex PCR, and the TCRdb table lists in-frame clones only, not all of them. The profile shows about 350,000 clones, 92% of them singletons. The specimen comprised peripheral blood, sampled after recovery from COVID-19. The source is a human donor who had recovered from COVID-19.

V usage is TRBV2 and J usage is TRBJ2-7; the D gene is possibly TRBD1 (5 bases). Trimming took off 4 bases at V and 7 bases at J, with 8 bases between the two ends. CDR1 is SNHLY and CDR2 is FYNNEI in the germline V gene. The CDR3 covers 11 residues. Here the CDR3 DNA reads TGTGCCAGCAGTGGACAGCGAGAGCAGTACTTC. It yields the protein CASSGQREQYF.

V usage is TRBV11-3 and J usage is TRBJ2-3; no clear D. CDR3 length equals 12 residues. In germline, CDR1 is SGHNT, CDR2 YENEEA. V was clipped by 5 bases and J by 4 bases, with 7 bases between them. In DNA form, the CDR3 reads TGTGCCAGCAGCCTAGGGTCAGATACGCAGTATTTT. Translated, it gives CASSLGSDTQYF.

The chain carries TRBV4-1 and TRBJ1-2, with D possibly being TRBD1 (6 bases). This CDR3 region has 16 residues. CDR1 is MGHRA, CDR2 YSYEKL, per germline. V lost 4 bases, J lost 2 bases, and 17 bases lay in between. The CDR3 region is CASSRRGQGENYGYTF. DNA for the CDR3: TGCGCCAGCAGCCGGAGGGGACAAGGGGAGAACTATGGCTACACCTTC.

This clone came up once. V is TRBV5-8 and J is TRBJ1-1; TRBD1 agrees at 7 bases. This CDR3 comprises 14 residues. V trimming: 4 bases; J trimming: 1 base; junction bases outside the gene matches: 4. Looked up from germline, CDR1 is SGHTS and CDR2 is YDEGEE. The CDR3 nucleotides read TGTGCCAGCAGCACGGGACAGAAGAACACTGAAGCTTTCTTT. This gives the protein CASSTGQKNTEAFF.

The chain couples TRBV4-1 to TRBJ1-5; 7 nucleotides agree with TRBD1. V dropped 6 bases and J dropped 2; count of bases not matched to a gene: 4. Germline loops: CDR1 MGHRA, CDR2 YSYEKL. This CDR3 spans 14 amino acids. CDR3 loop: CASSPTGGNQPQHF. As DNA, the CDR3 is TGCGCCAGCAGTCCTACAGGGGGCAATCAGCCCCAGCATTTT.

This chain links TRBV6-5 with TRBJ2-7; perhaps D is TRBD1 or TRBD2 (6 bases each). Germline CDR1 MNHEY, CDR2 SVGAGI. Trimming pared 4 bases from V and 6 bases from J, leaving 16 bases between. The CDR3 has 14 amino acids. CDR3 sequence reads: CASSSTPGGGEQYF. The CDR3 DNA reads TGTGCCAGCAGTTCCACTCCAGGAGGGGGCGAGCAGTACTTC.

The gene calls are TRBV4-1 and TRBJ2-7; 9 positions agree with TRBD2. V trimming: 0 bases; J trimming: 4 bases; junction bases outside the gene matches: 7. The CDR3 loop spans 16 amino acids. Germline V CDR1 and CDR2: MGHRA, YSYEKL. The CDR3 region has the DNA TGCGCCAGCAGCCAAGATGAGGGCGGGGGGGCGTACGAGCAGTACTTC. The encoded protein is CASSQDEGGGAYEQYF.

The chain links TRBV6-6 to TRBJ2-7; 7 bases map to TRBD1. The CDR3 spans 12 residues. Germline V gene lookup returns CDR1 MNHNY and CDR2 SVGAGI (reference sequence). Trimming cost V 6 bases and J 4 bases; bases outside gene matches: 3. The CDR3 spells CASRQTGYEQYF. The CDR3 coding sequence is TGTGCCAGCAGGCAGACAGGGTACGAGCAGTACTTC.

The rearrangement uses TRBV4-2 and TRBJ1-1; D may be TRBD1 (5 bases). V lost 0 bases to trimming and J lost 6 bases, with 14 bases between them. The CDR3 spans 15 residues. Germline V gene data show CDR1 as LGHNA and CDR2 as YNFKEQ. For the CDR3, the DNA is TGTGCCAGCAGCCAAGAAGATCGGACATCCGCTGAAGCTTTCTTT. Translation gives CASSQEDRTSAEAFF.

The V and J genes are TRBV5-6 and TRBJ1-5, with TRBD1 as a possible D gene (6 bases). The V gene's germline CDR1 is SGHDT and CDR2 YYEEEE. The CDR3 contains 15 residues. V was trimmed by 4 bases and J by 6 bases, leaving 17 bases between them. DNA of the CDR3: TGTGCCAGCAGCCTTTTCACAGGGACCGGTCAGCCCCAGCATTTT. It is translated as CASSLFTGTGQPQHF.

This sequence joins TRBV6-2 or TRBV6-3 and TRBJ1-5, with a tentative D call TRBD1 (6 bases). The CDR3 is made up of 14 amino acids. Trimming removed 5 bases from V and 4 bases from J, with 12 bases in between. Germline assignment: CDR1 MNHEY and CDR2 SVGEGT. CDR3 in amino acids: CASSMTGNNQPQHF. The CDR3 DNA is TGTGCCAGCAGTATGACAGGAAATAATCAGCCCCAGCATTTT.

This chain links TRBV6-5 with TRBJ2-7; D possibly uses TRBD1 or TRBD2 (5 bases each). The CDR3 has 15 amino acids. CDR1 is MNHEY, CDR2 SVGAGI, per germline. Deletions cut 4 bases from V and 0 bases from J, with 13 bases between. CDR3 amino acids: CASSSQGEGSYEQYF. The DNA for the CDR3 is TGTGCCAGCAGTTCCCAGGGAGAAGGCTCCTACGAGCAGTACTTC.

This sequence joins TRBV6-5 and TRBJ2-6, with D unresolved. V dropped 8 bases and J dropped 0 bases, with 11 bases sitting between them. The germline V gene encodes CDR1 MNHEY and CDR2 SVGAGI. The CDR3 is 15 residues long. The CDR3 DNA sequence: TGTGCCAGCGGCCGTCCAGCCTCTGGGGCCAACGTCCTGACTTTC. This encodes CASGRPASGANVLTF.

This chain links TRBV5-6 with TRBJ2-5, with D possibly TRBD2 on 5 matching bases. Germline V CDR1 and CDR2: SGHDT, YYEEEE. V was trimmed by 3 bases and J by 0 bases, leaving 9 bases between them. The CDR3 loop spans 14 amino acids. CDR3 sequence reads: CASSSPGDQETQYF. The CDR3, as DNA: TGTGCCAGCAGCTCCCCCGGGGACCAAGAGACCCAGTACTTC.